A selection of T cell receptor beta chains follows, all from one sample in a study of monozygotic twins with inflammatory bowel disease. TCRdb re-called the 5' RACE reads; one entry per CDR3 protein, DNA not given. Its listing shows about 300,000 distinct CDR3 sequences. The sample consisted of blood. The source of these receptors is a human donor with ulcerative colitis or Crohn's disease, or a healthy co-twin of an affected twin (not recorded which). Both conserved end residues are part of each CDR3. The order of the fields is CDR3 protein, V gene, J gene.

CDR3: CSAATTGRRTGELFF
V: TRBV20-1
J: TRBJ2-2

CDR3: CASSLTGLATEAFF
V: TRBV27
J: TRBJ1-1

CDR3: CASSSGGLADTQYF
V: TRBV28
J: TRBJ2-3

CDR3: CASSPDRGEQYF
V: TRBV12-3/TRBV12-4
J: TRBJ2-7

CDR3: CASSSSGQGQQFF
V: TRBV27
J: TRBJ2-1

CDR3: CASSLEAGPYEQYF
V: TRBV12-3/TRBV12-4
J: TRBJ2-7

CDR3: CATGRQGRQETQYF
V: TRBV7-6
J: TRBJ2-5

CDR3: CSARQAGGAYNEQFF
V: TRBV20-1
J: TRBJ2-1

CDR3: CASSWDRGYSYNEQFF
V: TRBV12-3/TRBV12-4
J: TRBJ2-1

CDR3: CASSLVFRREAFNEQFF
V: TRBV7-2
J: TRBJ2-1

CDR3: CASTLDRGQHYGYTF
V: TRBV7-2
J: TRBJ1-2

CDR3: CASSLQGKAGNTIYF
V: TRBV12-3/TRBV12-4
J: TRBJ1-3

CDR3: CASSLAYRSNEKLFF
V: TRBV5-1
J: TRBJ1-4

CDR3: CASRATEIYEQYF
V: TRBV12-3/TRBV12-4
J: TRBJ2-7

CDR3: CSAYDPGQGSYEQYF
V: TRBV20-1
J: TRBJ2-7

CDR3: CSARDLGRHTDTQYF
V: TRBV20-1
J: TRBJ2-3

CDR3: CASSVRTGNTGELFF
V: TRBV6-1
J: TRBJ2-2

CDR3: CASQPDRGLGNEQFF
V: TRBV28
J: TRBJ2-1

CDR3: CAWSVSRGNQETQYF
V: TRBV30
J: TRBJ2-5

CDR3: CASSLMNTEAFF
V: TRBV12-3/TRBV12-4
J: TRBJ1-1

CDR3: CASSLQTHFKEAFF
V: TRBV6-2/TRBV6-3
J: TRBJ1-1

CDR3: CSAREVGNTEALF
V: TRBV20-1
J: TRBJ1-1

CDR3: CSARVMTGMEGYTF
V: TRBV20-1
J: TRBJ1-2

CDR3: CAASQGDTQYF
V: TRBV10-3
J: TRBJ2-3

CDR3: CSSVGVTYNEQFF
V: TRBV20-1
J: TRBJ2-1

CDR3: CATSNPTPPYSTDTQYF
V: TRBV24-1
J: TRBJ2-3

CDR3: CSASPGQETQYF
V: TRBV20-1
J: TRBJ2-5

CDR3: CASSLDGTGLAPKLRTQYF
V: TRBV11-2
J: TRBJ2-5

CDR3: CASSSDSNEQYF
V: TRBV7-7
J: TRBJ2-7